Sequencing of this T cell receptor beta chain was carried out in a study of OX40 agonist ivuxolimab in advanced cancers. The wider study: The patients' treatment was ivuxolimab, an agonistic anti-OX40 (CD134) antibody.

Worth noting for this clone: Its antigen is currently unknown.

This table comes from immunoSEQ multiplex PCR, and its TCRdb copy is limited to in-frame clones, with some not included. The data contain 85,000 to 100,000 clones, roughly 94% of them singletons. Regarding the study as a whole: Determination of antigen specificity was not performed for the expanded peripheral T cells.

CDR3 size: 13 residues. Trimming removed 5 bases at V and 0 bases at J, with 8 bases between. CDR1 is MNHEY, CDR2 SVGAGI, per germline. The sequences come from CD4+ or CD8+ T cells sorted from blood, collected in a trial of the OX40 agonist ivuxolimab. The source is an adult with an advanced solid tumor such as melanoma, head and neck, liver or kidney cancer. The chain links TRBV6-5 to TRBJ2-7; no firm D call. The CDR3 sequence: CASSVRASYEQYF. CDR3 coding DNA: TGTGCCAGCAGTGTAAGGGCCTCCTACGAGCAGTACTTC.